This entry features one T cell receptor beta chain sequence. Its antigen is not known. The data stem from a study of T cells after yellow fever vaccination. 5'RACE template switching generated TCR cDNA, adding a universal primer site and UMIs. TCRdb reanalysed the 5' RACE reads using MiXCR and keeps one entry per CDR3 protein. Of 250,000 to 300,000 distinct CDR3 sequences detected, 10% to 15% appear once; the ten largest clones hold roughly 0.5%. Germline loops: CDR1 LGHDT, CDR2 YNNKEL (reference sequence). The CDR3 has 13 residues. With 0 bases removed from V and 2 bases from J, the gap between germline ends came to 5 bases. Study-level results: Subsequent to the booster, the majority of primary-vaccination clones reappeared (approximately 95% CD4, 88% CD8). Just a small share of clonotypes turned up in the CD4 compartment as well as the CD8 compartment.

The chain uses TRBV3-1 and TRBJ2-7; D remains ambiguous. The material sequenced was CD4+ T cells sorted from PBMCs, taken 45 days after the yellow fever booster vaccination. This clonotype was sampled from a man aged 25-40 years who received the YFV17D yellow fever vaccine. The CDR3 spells CASSQDRTYEQYF. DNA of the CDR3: TGTGCCAGCAGCCAAGATAGGACCTACGAGCAGTACTTC.